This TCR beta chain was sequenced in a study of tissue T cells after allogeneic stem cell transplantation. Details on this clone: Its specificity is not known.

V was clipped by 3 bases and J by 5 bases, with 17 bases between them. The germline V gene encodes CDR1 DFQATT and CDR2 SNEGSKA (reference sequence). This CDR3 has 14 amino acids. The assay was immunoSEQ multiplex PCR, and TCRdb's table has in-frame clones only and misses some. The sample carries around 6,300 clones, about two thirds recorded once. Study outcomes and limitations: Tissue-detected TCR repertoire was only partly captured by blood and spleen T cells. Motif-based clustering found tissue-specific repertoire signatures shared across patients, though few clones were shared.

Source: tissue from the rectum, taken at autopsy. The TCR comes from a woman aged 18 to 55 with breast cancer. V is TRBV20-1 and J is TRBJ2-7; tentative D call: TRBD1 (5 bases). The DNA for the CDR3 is TGCAGTGCTAGTAAGGGGAACCTAGTCGACGAGCAGTACTTC. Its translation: CSASKGNLVDEQYF.